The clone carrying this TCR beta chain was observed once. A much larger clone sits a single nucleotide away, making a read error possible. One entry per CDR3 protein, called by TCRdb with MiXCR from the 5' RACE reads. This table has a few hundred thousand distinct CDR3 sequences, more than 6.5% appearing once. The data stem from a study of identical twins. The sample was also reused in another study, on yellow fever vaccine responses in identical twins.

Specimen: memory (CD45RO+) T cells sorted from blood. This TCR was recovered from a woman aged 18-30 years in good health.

CDR3: CTSSILDTQYF. CDR3 nucleotides: TGTACCAGTAGTATTCTAGATACGCAGTATTTT. This chain uses TRBV19 with TRBJ2-3; D not resolved. CDR1 and CDR2 from the germline V gene are LNHDA and SQIVND (reference sequence). This CDR3 region has 11 residues.